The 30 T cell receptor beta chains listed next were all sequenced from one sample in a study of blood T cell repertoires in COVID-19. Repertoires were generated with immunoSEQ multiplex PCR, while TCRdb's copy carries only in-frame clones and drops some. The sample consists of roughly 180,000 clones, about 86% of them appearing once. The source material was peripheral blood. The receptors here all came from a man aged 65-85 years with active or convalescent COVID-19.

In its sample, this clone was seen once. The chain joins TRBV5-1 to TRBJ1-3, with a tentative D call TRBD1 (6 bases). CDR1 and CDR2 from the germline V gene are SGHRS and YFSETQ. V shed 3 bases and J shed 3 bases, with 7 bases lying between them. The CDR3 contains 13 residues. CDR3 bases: TGCGCCAGCAGCTCAGGGGATGGAAACACCATATATTTT. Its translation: CASSSGDGNTIYF.

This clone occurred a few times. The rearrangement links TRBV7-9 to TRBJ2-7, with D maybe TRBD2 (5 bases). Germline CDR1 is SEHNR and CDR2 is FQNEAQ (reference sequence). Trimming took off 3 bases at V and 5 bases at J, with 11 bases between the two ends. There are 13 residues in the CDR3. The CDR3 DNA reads TGTGCCAGCAGCTTTTTAGCGTTTCACGAGCAGTACTTC. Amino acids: CASSFLAFHEQYF.

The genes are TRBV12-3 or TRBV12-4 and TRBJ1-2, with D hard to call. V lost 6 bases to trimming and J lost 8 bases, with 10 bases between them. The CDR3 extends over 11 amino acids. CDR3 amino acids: CASSLNRGYTF. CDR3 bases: TGTGCCAGCAGCCTCAACCGGGGCTACACCTTC.

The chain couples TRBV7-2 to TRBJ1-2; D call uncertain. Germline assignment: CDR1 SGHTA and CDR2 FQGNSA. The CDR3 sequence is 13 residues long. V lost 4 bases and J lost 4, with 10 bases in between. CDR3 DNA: TGTGCCAGCAGCTCGAGGCCTTTCTATGGCTACACCTTC. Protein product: CASSSRPFYGYTF.

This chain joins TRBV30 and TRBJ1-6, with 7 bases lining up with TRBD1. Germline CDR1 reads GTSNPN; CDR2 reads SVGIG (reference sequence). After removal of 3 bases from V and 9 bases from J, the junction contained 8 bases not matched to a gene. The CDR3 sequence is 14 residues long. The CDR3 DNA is TGTGCCTGGAGCACTGACAGGGACCTTTCACCCCTCCACTTT. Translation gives CAWSTDRDLSPLHF.

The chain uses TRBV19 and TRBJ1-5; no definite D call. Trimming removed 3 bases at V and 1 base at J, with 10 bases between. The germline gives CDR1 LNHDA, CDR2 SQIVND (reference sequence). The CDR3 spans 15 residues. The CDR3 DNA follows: TGTGCCAGTAGTATTACGGCACAGAGCAATCAGCCCCAGCATTTT. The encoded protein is CASSITAQSNQPQHF.

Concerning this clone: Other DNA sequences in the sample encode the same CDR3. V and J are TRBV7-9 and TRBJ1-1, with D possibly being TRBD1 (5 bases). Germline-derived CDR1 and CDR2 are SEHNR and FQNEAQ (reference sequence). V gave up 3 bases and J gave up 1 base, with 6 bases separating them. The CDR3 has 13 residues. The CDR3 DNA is TGTGCCAGCAGCTTGCAGGGGAACACTGAAGCTTTCTTT. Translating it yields CASSLQGNTEAFF. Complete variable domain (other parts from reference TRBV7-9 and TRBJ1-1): DTGVSQNPRHKITKRGQNVTFRCDPISEHNRLYWYRQTLGQGPEFLTYFQNEAQLEKSRLLSDRFSAERPKGSFSTLEIQRTEQGDSAMYLCASSLQGNTEAFFGQGTRLTVV.

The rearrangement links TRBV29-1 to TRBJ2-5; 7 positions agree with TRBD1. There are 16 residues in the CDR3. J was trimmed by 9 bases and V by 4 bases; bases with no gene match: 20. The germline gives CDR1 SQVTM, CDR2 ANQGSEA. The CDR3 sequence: CSVAGVGQARQGAQYF. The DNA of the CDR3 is TGCAGCGTTGCAGGTGTTGGCCAAGCCCGACAGGGAGCCCAGTACTTC.

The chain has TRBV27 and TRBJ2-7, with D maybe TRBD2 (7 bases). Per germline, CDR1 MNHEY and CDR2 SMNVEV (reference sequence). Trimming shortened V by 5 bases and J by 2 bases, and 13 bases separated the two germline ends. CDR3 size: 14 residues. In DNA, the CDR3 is TGTGCCAGCAGTCGGGGGGCACCGACCTACGAGCAGTACTTC. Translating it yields CASSRGAPTYEQYF.

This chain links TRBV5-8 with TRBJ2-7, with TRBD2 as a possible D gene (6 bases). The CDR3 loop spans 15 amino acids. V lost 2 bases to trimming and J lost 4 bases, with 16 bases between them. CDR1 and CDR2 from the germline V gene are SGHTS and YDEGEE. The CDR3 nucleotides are TGTGCCAGCAGCTTTAGTGGACTAAGGGGTTACGAGCAGTACTTC. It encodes CASSFSGLRGYEQYF.

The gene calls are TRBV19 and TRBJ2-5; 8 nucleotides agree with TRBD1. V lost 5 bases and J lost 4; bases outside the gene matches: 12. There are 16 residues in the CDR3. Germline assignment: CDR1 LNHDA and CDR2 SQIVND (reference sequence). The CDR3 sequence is CASSLRQGSLGETQYF. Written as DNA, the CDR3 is TGTGCCAGTAGTCTGAGACAGGGGTCACTTGGAGAGACCCAGTACTTC. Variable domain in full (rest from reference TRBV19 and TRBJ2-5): DGGITQSPKYLFRKEGQNVTLSCEQNLNHDAMYWYRQDPGQGLRLIYYSQIVNDFQKGDIAEGYSVSREKKESFPLTVTSAQKNPTAFYLCASSLRQGSLGETQYFGPGTRLLVL.

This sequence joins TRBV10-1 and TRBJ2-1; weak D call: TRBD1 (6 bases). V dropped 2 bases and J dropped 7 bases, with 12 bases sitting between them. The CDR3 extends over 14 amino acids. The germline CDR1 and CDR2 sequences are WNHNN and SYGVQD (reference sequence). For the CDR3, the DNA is TGCGCCAGCAGTGAGGCCTATCAGGGGAATGAGCAGTTCTTC. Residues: CASSEAYQGNEQFF.

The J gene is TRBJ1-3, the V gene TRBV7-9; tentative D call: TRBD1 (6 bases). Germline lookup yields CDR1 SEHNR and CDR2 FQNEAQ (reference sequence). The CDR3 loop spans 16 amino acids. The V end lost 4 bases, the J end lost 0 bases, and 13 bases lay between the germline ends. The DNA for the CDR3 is TGTGCCAGCAGCTACGACAGGATTTACTCTGGAAACACCATATATTTT. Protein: CASSYDRIYSGNTIYF.

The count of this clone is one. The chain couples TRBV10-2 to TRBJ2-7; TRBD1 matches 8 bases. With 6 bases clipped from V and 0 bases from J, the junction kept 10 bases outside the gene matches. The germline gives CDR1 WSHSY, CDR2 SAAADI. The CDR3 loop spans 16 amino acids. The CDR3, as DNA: TGCGCCAGCAGGGCAGCGACAGGGGTGAGCTCCTACGAGCAGTACTTC. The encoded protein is CASRAATGVSSYEQYF.

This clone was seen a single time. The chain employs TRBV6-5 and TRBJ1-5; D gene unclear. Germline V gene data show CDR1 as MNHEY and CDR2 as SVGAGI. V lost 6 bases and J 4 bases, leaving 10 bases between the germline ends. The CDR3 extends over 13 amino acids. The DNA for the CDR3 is TGTGCCAGCAGCGTGACCAGGAATCAGCCCCAGCATTTT. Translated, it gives CASSVTRNQPQHF.

The CDR3 DNA is TGTGCCAGCGACAGGGGTAATCAGCCCCAGCATTTT. It yields the protein CASDRGNQPQHF. The rearrangement links TRBV2 to TRBJ1-5; 8 bases line up with TRBD1. After removal of 8 bases from V and 4 bases from J, the junction contained 1 base not matched to a gene. CDR3 length equals 12 residues. CDR1 SNHLY and CDR2 FYNNEI come from the germline V gene. The complete variable domain, with remaining parts taken from reference TRBV2 and TRBJ1-5, reads EPEVTQTPSHQVTQMGQEVILRCVPISNHLYFYWYRQILGQKVEFLVSFYNNEISEKSEIFDDQFSVERPDGSNFTLKIRSTKLEDSAMYFCASDRGNQPQHFGDGTRLSIL.

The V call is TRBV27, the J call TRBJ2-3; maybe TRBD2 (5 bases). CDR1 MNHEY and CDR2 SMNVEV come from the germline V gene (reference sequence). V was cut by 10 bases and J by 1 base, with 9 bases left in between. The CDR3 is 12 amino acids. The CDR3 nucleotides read TGTGCCAATGAGGACTGCACAGATACGCAGTATTTT. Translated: CANEDCTDTQYF.

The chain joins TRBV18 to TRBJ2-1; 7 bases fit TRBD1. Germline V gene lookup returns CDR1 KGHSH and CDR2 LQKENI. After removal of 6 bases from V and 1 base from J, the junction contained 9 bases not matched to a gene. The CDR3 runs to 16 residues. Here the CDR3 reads CASSGRRQGSYNEQFF. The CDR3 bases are TGTGCCAGCTCGGGCCGAAGACAGGGTTCCTACAATGAGCAGTTCTTC.

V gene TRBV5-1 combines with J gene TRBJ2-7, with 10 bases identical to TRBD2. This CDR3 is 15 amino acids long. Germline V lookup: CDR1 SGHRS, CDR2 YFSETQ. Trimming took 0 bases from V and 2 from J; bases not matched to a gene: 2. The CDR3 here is CASSLVLAGTYEQYF. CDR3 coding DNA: TGCGCCAGCAGCTTGGTACTAGCGGGAACCTACGAGCAGTACTTC.

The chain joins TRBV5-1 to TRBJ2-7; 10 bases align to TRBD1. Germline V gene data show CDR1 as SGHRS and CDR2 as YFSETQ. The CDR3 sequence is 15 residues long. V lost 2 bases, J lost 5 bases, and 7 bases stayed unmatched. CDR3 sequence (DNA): TGCGCCAGCAGCTTTCCCGGGACAGGGGTCGACGAGCAGTACTTC. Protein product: CASSFPGTGVDEQYF.

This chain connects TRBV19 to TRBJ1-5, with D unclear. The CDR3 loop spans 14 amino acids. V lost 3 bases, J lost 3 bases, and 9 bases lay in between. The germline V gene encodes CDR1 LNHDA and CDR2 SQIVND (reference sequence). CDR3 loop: CASSIGRHNQPQHF. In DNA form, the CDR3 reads TGTGCCAGTAGTATCGGGAGACACAATCAGCCCCAGCATTTT.

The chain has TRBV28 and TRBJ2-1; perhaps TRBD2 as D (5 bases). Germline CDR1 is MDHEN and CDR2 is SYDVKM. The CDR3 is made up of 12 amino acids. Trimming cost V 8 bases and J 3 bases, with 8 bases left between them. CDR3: CASGSNYNEQFF. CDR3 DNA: TGTGCCAGCGGGAGTAACTACAATGAGCAGTTCTTC.

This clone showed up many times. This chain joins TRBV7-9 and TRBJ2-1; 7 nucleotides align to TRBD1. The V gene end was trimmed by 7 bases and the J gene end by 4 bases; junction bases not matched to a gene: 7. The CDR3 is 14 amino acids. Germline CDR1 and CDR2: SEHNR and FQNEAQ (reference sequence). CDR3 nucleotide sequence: TGTGCCAGCAAAGGGACAGCCTCTTACAATGAGCAGTTCTTC. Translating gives CASKGTASYNEQFF. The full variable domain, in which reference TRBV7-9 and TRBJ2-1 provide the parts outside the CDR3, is DTGVSQNPRHKITKRGQNVTFRCDPISEHNRLYWYRQTLGQGPEFLTYFQNEAQLEKSRLLSDRFSAERPKGSFSTLEIQRTEQGDSAMYLCASKGTASYNEQFFGPGTRLTVL.

CDR3 in DNA: TGTGCTAGTGGTTTGCCGGGAAAAGCGAACCGCTTCTACGAGCAGTACTTC. It codes for CASGLPGKANRFYEQYF. The chain combines TRBV12-5 with TRBJ2-7, with D maybe TRBD2 (5 bases). CDR1 is LGHNT, CDR2 FRNRAP, per germline. Trimming shortened V by 2 bases and J by 3 bases, and 20 bases separated the two germline ends. The CDR3 consists of 17 residues.

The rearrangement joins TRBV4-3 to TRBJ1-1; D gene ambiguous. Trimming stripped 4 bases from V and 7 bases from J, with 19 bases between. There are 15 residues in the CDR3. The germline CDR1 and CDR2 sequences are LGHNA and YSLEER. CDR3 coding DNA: TGCGCCAGCAGCCTTGAAGTGAGGCAGAGGCTTGAAGCTTTCTTT. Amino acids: CASSLEVRQRLEAFF.

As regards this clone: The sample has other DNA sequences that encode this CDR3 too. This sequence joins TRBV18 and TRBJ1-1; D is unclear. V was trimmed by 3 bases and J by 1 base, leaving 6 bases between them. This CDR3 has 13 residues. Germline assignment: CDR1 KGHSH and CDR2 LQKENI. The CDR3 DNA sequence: TGTGCCAGCTCACCCGACAAGAACACTGAAGCTTTCTTT. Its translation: CASSPDKNTEAFF.

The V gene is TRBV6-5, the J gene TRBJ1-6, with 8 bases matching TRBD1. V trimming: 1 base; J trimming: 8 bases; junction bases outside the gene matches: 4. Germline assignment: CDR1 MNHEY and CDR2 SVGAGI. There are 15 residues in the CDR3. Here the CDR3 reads CASSYWTGPDSPLHF. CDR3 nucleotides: TGTGCCAGCAGTTACTGGACAGGGCCGGATTCACCCCTCCACTTT.

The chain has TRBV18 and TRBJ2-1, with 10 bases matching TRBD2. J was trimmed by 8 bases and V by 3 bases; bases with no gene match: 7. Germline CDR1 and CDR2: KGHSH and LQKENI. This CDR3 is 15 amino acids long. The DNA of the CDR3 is TGTGCCAGCTCACCCCTTAGCGGGAGGTTATATGAGCAGTTCTTC. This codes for CASSPLSGRLYEQFF.

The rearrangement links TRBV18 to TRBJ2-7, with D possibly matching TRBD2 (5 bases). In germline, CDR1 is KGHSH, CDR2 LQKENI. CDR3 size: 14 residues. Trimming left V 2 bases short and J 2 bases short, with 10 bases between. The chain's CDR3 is CASSPSGLAYEQYF. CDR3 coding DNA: TGTGCCAGCTCACCAAGTGGACTGGCCTACGAGCAGTACTTC.

The CDR3 coding sequence is TGCGCCAGCAGCCAAGATCGGGGACAGGACTCTGGCTACACCTTC. Its translation is CASSQDRGQDSGYTF. J is TRBJ1-2 and V is TRBV4-3, with 8 bases identical to TRBD1. CDR1 is LGHNA, CDR2 YSLEER, per germline. Unmatched junction bases numbered 7, after V lost 0 bases and J lost 7 bases. The CDR3 contains 15 residues.